The clone carrying this T cell receptor (beta chain) has just one count. What it recognizes is unknown. This sample is drawn from a study of T cell clones after liver transplantation. Study context: TCRbeta sequencing after a pre-transplant mixed lymphocyte reaction identified graft-donor-reactive clones, later tracked in post-transplant blood.

General study findings and limits: Donor-reactive sequences fell more than third party-reactive ones, suggesting partial deletion. Post-transplant time points were not standardized, so conclusions are preliminary.

Produced via immunoSEQ multiplex PCR; TCRdb's table is partial and in-frame only. The repertoire holds around 110,000 clones, with approximately 90% as singletons. Trimming shortened V by 1 base and J by 6 bases, and 9 bases separated the two germline ends. CDR1 and CDR2 (germline): SGHVS, FQNEAQ. The length of the CDR3 is 13 residues. The receptor comes from a human patient who received a liver transplant. The graft donor may have contributed some T cells. The gene calls are TRBV7-8 and TRBJ1-2; D uncertain. The specimen was CD4+ T cells from blood, collected 12 months after liver transplant. As DNA, the CDR3 is TGTGCCAGCAGCTTAGAAGTGAGGGATGGCTACACCTTC. Amino acids: CASSLEVRDGYTF.